This TCR beta chain was found in a study of T cell changes during pregnancy in multiple sclerosis. Germline assignment: CDR1 LNHDA and CDR2 SQIVND (reference sequence). The CDR3 contains 15 residues. Unmatched junction bases numbered 2, after V lost 3 bases and J lost 7 bases. Sequencing was performed with immunoSEQ multiplex PCR; in TCRdb, only in-frame clones are kept and a portion is missing. The sample consists of just over 65,000 clones, 91% of them appearing once. The chain joins TRBV19 to TRBJ2-1, with 14 positions matching TRBD2. This material consisted of peripheral blood, taken in the second trimester of pregnancy. This TCR came from a female donor with multiple sclerosis, enrolled in a pregnancy study. In DNA form, the CDR3 reads TGTGCCAGTAGTATGACTAGCGGGGGGGTAAATGAGCAGTTCTTC. Translating it yields CASSMTSGGVNEQFF.